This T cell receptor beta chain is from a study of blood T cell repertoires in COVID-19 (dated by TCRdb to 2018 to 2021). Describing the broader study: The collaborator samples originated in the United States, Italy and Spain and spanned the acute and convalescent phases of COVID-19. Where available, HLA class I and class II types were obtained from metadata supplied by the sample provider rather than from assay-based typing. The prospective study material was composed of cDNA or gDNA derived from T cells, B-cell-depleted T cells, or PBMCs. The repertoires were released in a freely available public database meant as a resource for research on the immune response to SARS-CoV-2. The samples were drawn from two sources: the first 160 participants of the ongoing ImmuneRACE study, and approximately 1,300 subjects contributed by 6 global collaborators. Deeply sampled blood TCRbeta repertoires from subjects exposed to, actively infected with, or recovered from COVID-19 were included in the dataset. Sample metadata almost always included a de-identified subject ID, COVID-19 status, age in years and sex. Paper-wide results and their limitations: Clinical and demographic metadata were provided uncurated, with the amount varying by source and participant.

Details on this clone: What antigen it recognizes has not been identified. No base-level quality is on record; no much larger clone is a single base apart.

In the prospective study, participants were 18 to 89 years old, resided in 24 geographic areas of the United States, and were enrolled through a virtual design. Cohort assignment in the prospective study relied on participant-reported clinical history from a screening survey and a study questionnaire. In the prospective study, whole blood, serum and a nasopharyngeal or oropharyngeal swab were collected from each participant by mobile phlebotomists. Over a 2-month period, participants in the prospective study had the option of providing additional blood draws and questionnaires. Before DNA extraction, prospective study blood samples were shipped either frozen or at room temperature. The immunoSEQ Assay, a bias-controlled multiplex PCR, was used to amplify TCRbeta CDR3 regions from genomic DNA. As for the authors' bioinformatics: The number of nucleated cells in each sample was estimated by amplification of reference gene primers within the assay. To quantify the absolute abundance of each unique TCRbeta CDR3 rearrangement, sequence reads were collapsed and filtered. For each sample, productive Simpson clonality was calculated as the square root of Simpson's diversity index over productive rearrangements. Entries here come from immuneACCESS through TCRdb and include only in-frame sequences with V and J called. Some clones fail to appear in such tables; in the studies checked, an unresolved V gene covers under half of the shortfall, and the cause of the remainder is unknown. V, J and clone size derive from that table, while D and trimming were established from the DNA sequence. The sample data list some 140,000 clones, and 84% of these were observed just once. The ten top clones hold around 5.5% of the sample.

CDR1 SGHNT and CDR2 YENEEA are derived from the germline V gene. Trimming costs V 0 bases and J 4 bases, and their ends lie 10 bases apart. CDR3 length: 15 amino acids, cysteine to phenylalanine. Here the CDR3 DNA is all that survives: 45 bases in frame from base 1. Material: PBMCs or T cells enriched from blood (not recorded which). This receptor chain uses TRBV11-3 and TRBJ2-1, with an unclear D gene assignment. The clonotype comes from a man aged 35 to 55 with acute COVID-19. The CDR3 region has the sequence CASSLEAGLYNEQFF. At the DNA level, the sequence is TGTGCCAGCAGCTTAGAGGCAGGTTTATACAATGAGCAGTTCTTC.